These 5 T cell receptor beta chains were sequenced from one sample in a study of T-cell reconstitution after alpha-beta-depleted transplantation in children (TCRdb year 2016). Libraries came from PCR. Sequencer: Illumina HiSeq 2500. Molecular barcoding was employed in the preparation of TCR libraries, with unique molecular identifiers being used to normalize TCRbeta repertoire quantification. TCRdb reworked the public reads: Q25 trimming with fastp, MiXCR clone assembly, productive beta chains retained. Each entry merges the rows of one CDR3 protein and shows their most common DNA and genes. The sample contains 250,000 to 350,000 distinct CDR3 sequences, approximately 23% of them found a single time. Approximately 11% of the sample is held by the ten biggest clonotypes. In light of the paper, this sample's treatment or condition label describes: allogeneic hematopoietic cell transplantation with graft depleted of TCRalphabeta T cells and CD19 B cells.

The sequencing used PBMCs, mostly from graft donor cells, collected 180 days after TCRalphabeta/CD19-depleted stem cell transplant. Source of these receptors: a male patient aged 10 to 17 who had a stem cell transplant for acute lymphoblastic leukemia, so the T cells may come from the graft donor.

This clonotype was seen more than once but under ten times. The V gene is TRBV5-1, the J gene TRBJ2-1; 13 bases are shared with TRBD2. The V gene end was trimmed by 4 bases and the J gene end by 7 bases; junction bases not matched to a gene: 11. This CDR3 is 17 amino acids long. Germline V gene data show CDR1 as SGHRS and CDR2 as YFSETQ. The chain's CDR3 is CASSNTSGRGLRNEQFF. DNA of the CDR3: TGCGCCAGCAGCAACACTAGCGGGAGGGGTTTAAGGAATGAGCAGTTCTTC.

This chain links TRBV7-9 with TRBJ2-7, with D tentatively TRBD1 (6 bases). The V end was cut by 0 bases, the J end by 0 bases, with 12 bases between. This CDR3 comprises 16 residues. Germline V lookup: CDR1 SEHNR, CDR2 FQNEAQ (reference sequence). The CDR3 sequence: CASSLAGQQSSYEQYF. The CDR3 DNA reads TGTGCCAGCAGCTTAGCCGGACAGCAGAGCTCCTACGAGCAGTACTTC.

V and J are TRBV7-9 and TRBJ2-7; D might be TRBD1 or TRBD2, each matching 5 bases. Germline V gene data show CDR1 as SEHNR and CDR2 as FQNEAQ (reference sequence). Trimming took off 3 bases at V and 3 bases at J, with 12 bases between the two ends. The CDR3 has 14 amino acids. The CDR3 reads CASSLGRDLYEQYF. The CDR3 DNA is TGTGCCAGCAGCTTGGGAAGGGACCTCTACGAGCAGTACTTC.

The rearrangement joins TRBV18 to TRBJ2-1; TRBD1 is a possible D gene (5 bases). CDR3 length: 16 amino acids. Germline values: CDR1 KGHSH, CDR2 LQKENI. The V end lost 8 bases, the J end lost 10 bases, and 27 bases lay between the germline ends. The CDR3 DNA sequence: TGTGCCAGCCGCCAAGGGGCCTCCCTTTCTGTTACCGAGCAGTTCTTC. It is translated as CASRQGASLSVTEQFF.

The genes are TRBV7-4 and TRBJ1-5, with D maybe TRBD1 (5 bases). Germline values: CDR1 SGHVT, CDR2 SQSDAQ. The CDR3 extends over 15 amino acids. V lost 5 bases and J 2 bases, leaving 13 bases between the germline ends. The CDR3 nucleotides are TGTGCCAGCAGCACCAGCAGGGTAGGCAATCAGCCCCAGCATTTT. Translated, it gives CASSTSRVGNQPQHF.